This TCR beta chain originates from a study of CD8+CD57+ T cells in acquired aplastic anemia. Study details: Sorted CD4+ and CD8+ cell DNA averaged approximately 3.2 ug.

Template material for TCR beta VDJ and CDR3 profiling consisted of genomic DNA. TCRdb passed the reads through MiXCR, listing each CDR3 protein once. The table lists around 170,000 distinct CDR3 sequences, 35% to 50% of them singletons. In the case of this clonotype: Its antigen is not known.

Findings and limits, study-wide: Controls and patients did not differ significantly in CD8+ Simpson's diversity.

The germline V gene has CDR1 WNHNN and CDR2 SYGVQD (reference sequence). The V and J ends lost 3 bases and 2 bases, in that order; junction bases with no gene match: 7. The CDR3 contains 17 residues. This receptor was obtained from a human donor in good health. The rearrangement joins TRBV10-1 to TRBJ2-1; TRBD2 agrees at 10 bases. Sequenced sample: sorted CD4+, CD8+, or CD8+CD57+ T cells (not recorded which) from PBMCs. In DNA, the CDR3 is TGCGCCAGCAGTGACTCGACTAGCGGGTCAACCTACAATGAGCAGTTCTTC. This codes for CASSDSTSGSTYNEQFF.